These 15 T cell receptor beta chains were sequenced from one sample in a study of T cell responses to AZD1222 COVID-19 vaccine. Profiled with immunoSEQ multiplex PCR; TCRdb holds only in-frame clones, not every one. The repertoire holds approximately 150,000 clones, with 89% as singletons. The sequences come from peripheral blood, collected on day 0 of AZD1222 vaccination. The receptor source for this set is an adult in good health.

The chain links TRBV7-9 to TRBJ1-2; D gene unclear. With 1 base removed from V and 8 bases from J, the gap between germline ends came to 14 bases. The germline V gene encodes CDR1 SEHNR and CDR2 FQNEAQ (reference sequence). The CDR3 has 14 residues. The CDR3 DNA is TGTGCCAGCAGCTTAGTTCCGGAACACGGGGGCTACACCTTC. Translation gives CASSLVPEHGGYTF.

This chain uses TRBV4-2 with TRBJ2-7, with 8 positions matching TRBD1. This CDR3 comprises 15 residues. V lost 0 bases to trimming and J lost 2 bases; unmatched junction nucleotides: 3. Germline V gene data show CDR1 as LGHNA and CDR2 as YNFKEQ. Here the CDR3 DNA reads TGTGCCAGCAGCCAAGAGAACAGGGGGACCTACGAGCAGTACTTC. Translating it yields CASSQENRGTYEQYF.

The chain employs TRBV7-2 and TRBJ1-6, with D maybe TRBD1 (6 bases). Germline V CDR1 and CDR2: SGHTA, FQGNSA. Trimming cost V 2 bases and J 7 bases, with 15 bases left between them. The CDR3 runs 16 residues. CDR3 DNA: TGTGCCAGCAGCTTACAAGGACCGCAGGGGAATTCACCCCTCCACTTT. Encoded protein: CASSLQGPQGNSPLHF.

The chain combines TRBV5-5 with TRBJ1-1, with D uncertain. CDR1 is SGHKS and CDR2 is YYEKEE in the germline V gene (reference sequence). Trimming shortened V by 4 bases and J by 1 base, and 14 bases separated the two germline ends. This CDR3 spans 15 amino acids. The CDR3 reads CASSPTANRNTEAFF. The CDR3 bases are TGTGCCAGCAGCCCCACAGCGAACCGGAACACTGAAGCTTTCTTT.

The V and J genes are TRBV19 and TRBJ1-2; a possible D gene is TRBD1 (5 bases). The CDR3 totals 11 residues. Germline V CDR1 and CDR2: LNHDA, SQIVND (reference sequence). V was shortened by 7 bases and J by 8 bases, with 11 bases between the two germline ends. CDR3 sequence: CASTLGTGYTF. CDR3 coding DNA: TGTGCCAGTACCCTGGGGACCGGCTACACCTTC.

The V gene is TRBV5-6, the J gene TRBJ1-6; D unresolved. CDR3 length: 16 residues. V was pared by 0 bases and J by 3 bases, with 10 bases between. Germline values: CDR1 SGHDT, CDR2 YYEEEE. This CDR3 is CASSLERHRYNSPLHF. The CDR3 DNA follows: TGTGCCAGCAGCTTGGAGAGACACCGCTATAATTCACCCCTCCACTTT.

This sequence joins TRBV15 and TRBJ2-4; the D gene is possibly TRBD1 (6 bases). The length of the CDR3 is 16 residues. Germline assignment: CDR1 LNHNV and CDR2 YYDKDF (reference sequence). V dropped 0 bases and J dropped 3 bases, with 12 bases sitting between them. CDR3 DNA sequence: TGTGCCACCAGCAGAGATACAGGGCTGGGCAAAAACATTCAGTACTTC. Translation: CATSRDTGLGKNIQYF.

The chain employs TRBV7-2 and TRBJ2-7; D is uncertain. Trimming took 4 bases from V and 3 from J, leaving 16 bases between them. The CDR3 covers 15 residues. Germline V gene data show CDR1 as SGHTA and CDR2 as FQGNSA. The CDR3 sequence is CASSSLGQYIYEQYF. The CDR3 DNA is TGTGCCAGCAGCTCCCTCGGGCAGTATATCTACGAGCAGTACTTC.

The rearrangement joins TRBV6-5 to TRBJ2-7, with 9 nucleotides matching TRBD2. The CDR3 sequence is 15 residues long. V dropped 0 bases and J dropped 3; count of bases not matched to a gene: 3. Germline assignment: CDR1 MNHEY and CDR2 SVGAGI. For the CDR3, the DNA is TGTGCCAGCAGTTACTCGACTAGCGGAGACTACGAGCAGTACTTC. Translation: CASSYSTSGDYEQYF.

The chain joins TRBV11-2 to TRBJ2-1; TRBD2 matches at 10 bases. From germline, CDR1 is SGHAT and CDR2 FQNNGV. After removal of 6 bases from V and 4 bases from J, the junction contained 9 bases not matched to a gene. The CDR3 is 16 residues long. The CDR3 protein is CASRKIAGGLYNEQFF. CDR3 nucleotide sequence: TGTGCCAGCAGAAAAATAGCGGGAGGTTTGTACAATGAGCAGTTCTTC.

This chain links TRBV2 with TRBJ1-1; TRBD1 is a possible D gene (6 bases). CDR3 length: 12 residues. Trimming shortened V by 6 bases and J by 7 bases, and 12 bases separated the two germline ends. The germline V gene encodes CDR1 SNHLY and CDR2 FYNNEI. Here the CDR3 reads CASRGGGLEAFF. CDR3 nucleotides: TGTGCCAGCAGAGGGGGGGGACTTGAAGCTTTCTTT.

As DNA, the CDR3 is TGTGCCAGCAGCGGGATAGAACAGGGGTACTCTGGGGCCAACGTCCTGACTTTC. It codes for CASSGIEQGYSGANVLTF. The rearrangement uses TRBV2 and TRBJ2-6, with 7 bases that match TRBD1. The CDR3 length is 18 residues. Germline loops: CDR1 SNHLY, CDR2 FYNNEI. After removal of 6 bases from V and 0 bases from J, the junction contained 11 bases not matched to a gene.

Here the CDR3 DNA reads TGTGCCACCTCGATATGGGACAGGGGGCGCGCAGGCAATCAGCCCCAGCATTTT. It encodes CATSIWDRGRAGNQPQHF. This chain connects TRBV24-1 to TRBJ1-5, with 12 positions matching TRBD1. With 9 bases clipped from V and 2 bases from J, the junction kept 13 bases outside the gene matches. The CDR3 has 18 amino acids. Germline values: CDR1 KGHDR, CDR2 SFDVKD.

The chain has TRBV5-6 and TRBJ1-1; no definite D call. This CDR3 has 15 residues. Germline CDR1 reads SGHDT; CDR2 reads YYEEEE. Between the trimmed V and J ends, which lost 4 bases and 1 base, there was a span of 14 bases. The CDR3 protein is CASSLGPYGNTEAFF. The CDR3 nucleotides are TGTGCCAGCAGCCTAGGACCCTACGGGAACACTGAAGCTTTCTTT.

The chain links TRBV28 to TRBJ2-7; a possible D gene is TRBD1 (5 bases). Germline CDR1 is MDHEN and CDR2 is SYDVKM. This CDR3 is 12 amino acids long. Trimming took off 6 bases at V and 6 bases at J, with 12 bases between the two ends. The CDR3 nucleotides read TGTGCCAGCAGCCTCAGGGTTACCGAGCAGTACTTC. Residues: CASSLRVTEQYF.